The next 21 T cell receptor beta chains were all read from a single sample in a study of blood T cell repertoires in COVID-19. The protocol was immunoSEQ multiplex PCR, while the TCRdb copy is restricted to in-frame clones and leaves out a portion. The profile shows about 260,000 clones, approximately 90% of them singletons. What was sequenced was PBMCs or T cells enriched from blood (not recorded which). These receptors all come from a woman between 18 and 29 years old who had recovered from COVID-19.

This clone was detected only a few times. The chain couples TRBV28 to TRBJ1-2; 7 bases fit TRBD1. CDR1 is MDHEN and CDR2 is SYDVKM in the germline V gene. The CDR3 totals 14 residues. V shed 4 bases, J shed 6 bases, and the junction held 8 bases outside the gene matches. As DNA, the CDR3 is TGTGCCAGCAGTTACGTAGAGGGGGCGGATGGCTACACCTTC. Translated, it gives CASSYVEGADGYTF.

This clone was counted a few times. V usage is TRBV5-6 and J usage is TRBJ1-2; D might be TRBD1 (5 bases). V lost 4 bases and J lost 2, with 12 bases in between. CDR3 length equals 14 residues. In germline, CDR1 is SGHDT, CDR2 YYEEEE. The CDR3 DNA reads TGTGCCAGCAGCCGACAGCGCTACAACTATGGCTACACCTTC. Amino acid sequence: CASSRQRYNYGYTF.

This clone was detected a few times. The chain has TRBV19 and TRBJ1-2; no clear D. V gave up 6 bases and J gave up 4 bases, with 12 bases separating them. Germline-derived CDR1 and CDR2 are LNHDA and SQIVND (reference sequence). The CDR3 covers 13 residues. Here the CDR3 reads CASSQDGFYGYTF. Here the CDR3 DNA reads TGTGCCAGTAGCCAAGACGGGTTCTATGGCTACACCTTC.

V and J are TRBV4-1 and TRBJ2-5; 12 nucleotides agree with TRBD2. Germline V gene data show CDR1 as MGHRA and CDR2 as YSYEKL. J was trimmed by 1 base and V by 1 base; bases with no gene match: 7. The CDR3 spans 18 residues. The CDR3 here is CASSQAASGGVPQETQYF. As DNA, the CDR3 is TGCGCCAGCAGCCAAGCGGCTAGCGGGGGGGTCCCCCAAGAGACCCAGTACTTC.

CDR3 sequence: CAISGIGDRAEAFF. The CDR3 nucleotides read TGTGCCATCAGTGGGATCGGGGATAGGGCTGAAGCTTTCTTT. The rearrangement uses TRBV10-3 and TRBJ1-1; no firm D call. Germline-derived CDR1 and CDR2 are ENHRY and SYGVKD. The CDR3 spans 14 residues. V lost 4 bases and J lost 6, with 15 bases in between.

The V call is TRBV5-4, the J call TRBJ1-2, with TRBD1 matching over 9 bases. This CDR3 is built from 15 residues. The J segment lost 4 bases and the V segment lost 0 bases, leaving 4 bases of the junction unmatched. Germline CDR1 reads SGHNT; CDR2 reads YYREEE (reference sequence). CDR3 nucleotides: TGTGCCAGCAGCTTGGGACAGGGGGGGTTCTATGGCTACACCTTC. It specifies CASSLGQGGFYGYTF.

V is TRBV5-1 and J is TRBJ1-2; TRBD1 agrees at 9 bases. Germline CDR1 reads SGHRS; CDR2 reads YFSETQ. Losses at the gene ends were 0 bases for V and 4 bases for J; bases not matched to a gene: 7. The CDR3 runs 16 residues. The CDR3 protein is CASSLGTGGSPYGYTF. The CDR3 DNA is TGCGCCAGCAGCTTGGGTACAGGGGGCTCTCCCTATGGCTACACCTTC.

The rearrangement joins TRBV14 to TRBJ1-2; D not resolved. Germline CDR1 reads SGHDN; CDR2 reads FVKESK. The length of the CDR3 is 13 residues. V was cut by 1 base and J by 1 base, with 4 bases left in between. The CDR3 coding sequence is TGTGCCAGCAGCCAAGTACTTAACTATGGCTACACCTTC. Protein product: CASSQVLNYGYTF.

The chain recombines TRBV23-1 with TRBJ2-7; perhaps TRBD2 as D (6 bases). TRBV23-1 qualifies as an ORF whose function is uncertain. CDR3 length equals 16 residues. V was pared by 4 bases and J by 3 bases, with 19 bases between. The CDR3 nucleotides are TGCGCCAGCAGTCCCCTGTCGGAGGGGTCAGACTACGAGCAGTACTTC. This codes for CASSPLSEGSDYEQYF.

This clone occurred once. The CDR3, as DNA: TGCGCCAGCAGCCAAGTCGAGGACAGGGGCTATGGCTACACCTTC. Residues: CASSQVEDRGYGYTF. This chain links TRBV4-1 with TRBJ1-2; 9 nucleotides line up with TRBD1. The ends lost 1 base at V and 4 bases at J; junction bases unmatched: 4. Germline CDR1 and CDR2: MGHRA and YSYEKL. CDR3 size: 15 residues.

The chain carries TRBV4-2 and TRBJ1-2; no clear D gene. The germline V gene encodes CDR1 LGHNA and CDR2 YNFKEQ. V was pared by 1 base and J by 5 bases, with 14 bases between. The CDR3 totals 15 residues. In nucleotides, the CDR3 is TGTGCCAGCAGCCAAGTAAGGGTTGGAGGTTATGGCTACACCTTC. Its protein product is CASSQVRVGGYGYTF.

The V and J genes are TRBV21-1 and TRBJ1-5. TRBV21-1 is a known pseudogene. This CDR3 is 14 amino acids long. The CDR3 sequence is CASSNGEEGQPQHF. In nucleotides, the CDR3 is TGTGCCAGCAGCAATGGGGAGGAGGGACAGCCCCAGCATTTT.

This clone has just a few counts. The rearrangement links TRBV4-1 to TRBJ1-5, with D possibly matching TRBD1 (6 bases). V was cut by 0 bases and J by 0 bases, with 18 bases left in between. Germline V gene lookup returns CDR1 MGHRA and CDR2 YSYEKL. The CDR3 length is 19 residues. CDR3 sequence reads: CASSQDFSGETYSNQPQHF. CDR3 nucleotides: TGCGCCAGCAGCCAAGATTTTTCAGGGGAAACGTATAGCAATCAGCCCCAGCATTTT.

This rearrangement joins TRBV14 to TRBJ1-5, with D perhaps TRBD1 (6 bases). Between the trimmed V and J ends, which lost 4 bases and 4 bases, there was a span of 14 bases. The CDR3 runs 15 residues. Germline CDR1 SGHDN, CDR2 FVKESK. CDR3 sequence (DNA): TGTGCCAGCAGCCCAAGGACAGAACCTAATCAGCCCCAGCATTTT. This gives the protein CASSPRTEPNQPQHF.

The rearrangement joins TRBV7-2 to TRBJ1-1; D is unresolved. Between the trimmed V and J ends, which lost 3 bases and 2 bases, there was a span of 10 bases. The germline V gene has CDR1 SGHTA and CDR2 FQGNSA. This CDR3 contains 14 residues. CDR3 DNA sequence: TGTGCCAGCAGCTTCTGGCTGGCTAACACTGAAGCTTTCTTT. Its translation: CASSFWLANTEAFF.

The chain uses TRBV20-1 and TRBJ2-7; D remains ambiguous. V was cut by 4 bases and J by 4 bases, with 8 bases left in between. CDR1 and CDR2 from the germline V gene are DFQATT and SNEGSKA (reference sequence). The CDR3 length is 11 residues. CDR3: CSATSGYEQYF. CDR3 DNA sequence: TGCAGTGCTACGTCAGGATACGAGCAGTACTTC.

In its sample, this clone was seen once. The genes are TRBV10-3 and TRBJ1-5, with a possible D match to TRBD1 (5 bases). Germline V gives CDR1 ENHRY, CDR2 SYGVKD. The CDR3 totals 18 residues. The V end was cut by 2 bases, the J end by 3 bases, with 20 bases between. CDR3 DNA sequence: TGTGCCATCAGTGAGACGGGAGGGCAGGGCGCGAACAATCAGCCCCAGCATTTT. Its protein is CAISETGGQGANNQPQHF.

V gene TRBV5-1 combines with J gene TRBJ2-7; 7 bases map to TRBD1. After removal of 4 bases from V and 2 bases from J, the junction contained 9 bases not matched to a gene. The length of the CDR3 is 15 residues. Germline V gene sequence: CDR1 SGHRS, CDR2 YFSETQ. In DNA form, the CDR3 reads TGCGCCAGCAGCGTGGACAGGACGGGCCCCTACGAGCAGTACTTC. Amino acid sequence: CASSVDRTGPYEQYF.

The J gene is TRBJ2-5, the V gene TRBV18, with D perhaps matching TRBD1 (6 bases). The germline V gene has CDR1 KGHSH and CDR2 LQKENI. This CDR3 has 13 amino acids. Trimming took 3 bases from V and 5 from J, leaving 10 bases between them. The CDR3 sequence is CASSPTGLETQYF. DNA of the CDR3: TGTGCCAGCTCACCTACAGGGCTGGAGACCCAGTACTTC.

The V call is TRBV11-2, the J call TRBJ2-1; a weak D match, TRBD2 (5 bases). The CDR3 is 14 amino acids. V lost 4 bases to trimming and J lost 10 bases, with 17 bases between them. Germline V gene lookup returns CDR1 SGHAT and CDR2 FQNNGV. The CDR3 DNA is TGTGCCAGCAGCTCGCGACTATCGTCGGGAGAGCAGTTCTTC. It encodes CASSSRLSSGEQFF.

The chain employs TRBV7-3 and TRBJ2-6; 9 nucleotides match TRBD1. Germline V lookup: CDR1 SGHTA, CDR2 FQGTGA. V was pared by 2 bases and J by 1 base, with 9 bases of the junction left unmatched. This CDR3 has 19 residues. The CDR3 nucleotides read TGTGCCAGCAGCTTATCTCCCGGGACAGGGAATTCTGGGGCCAACGTCCTGACTTTC. Protein product: CASSLSPGTGNSGANVLTF. The entire variable domain, with the rest obtained from reference TRBV7-3 and TRBJ2-6, is as follows: GAGVSQTPSNKVTEKGKYVELRCDPISGHTALYWYRQSLGQGPEFLIYFQGTGAADDSGLPNDRFFAVRPEGSVSTLKIQRTERGDSAVYLCASSLSPGTGNSGANVLTFGAGSRLTVL.